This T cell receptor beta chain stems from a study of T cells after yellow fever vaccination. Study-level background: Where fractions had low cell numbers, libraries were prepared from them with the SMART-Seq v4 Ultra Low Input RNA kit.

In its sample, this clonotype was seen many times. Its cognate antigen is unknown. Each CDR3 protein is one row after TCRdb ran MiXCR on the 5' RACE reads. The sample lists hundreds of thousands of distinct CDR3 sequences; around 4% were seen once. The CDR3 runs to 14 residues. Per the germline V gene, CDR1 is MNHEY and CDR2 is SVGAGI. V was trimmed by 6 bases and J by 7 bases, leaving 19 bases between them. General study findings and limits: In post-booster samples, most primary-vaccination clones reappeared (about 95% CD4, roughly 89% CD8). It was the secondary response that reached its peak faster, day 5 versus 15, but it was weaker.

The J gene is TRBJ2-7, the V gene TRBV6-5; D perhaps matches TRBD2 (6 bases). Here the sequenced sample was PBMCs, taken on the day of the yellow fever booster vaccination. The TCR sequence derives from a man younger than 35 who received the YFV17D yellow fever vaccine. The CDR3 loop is CASSPLRRGEEQYF. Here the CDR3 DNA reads TGTGCCAGCAGCCCACTCAGGAGGGGCGAAGAGCAGTACTTC.